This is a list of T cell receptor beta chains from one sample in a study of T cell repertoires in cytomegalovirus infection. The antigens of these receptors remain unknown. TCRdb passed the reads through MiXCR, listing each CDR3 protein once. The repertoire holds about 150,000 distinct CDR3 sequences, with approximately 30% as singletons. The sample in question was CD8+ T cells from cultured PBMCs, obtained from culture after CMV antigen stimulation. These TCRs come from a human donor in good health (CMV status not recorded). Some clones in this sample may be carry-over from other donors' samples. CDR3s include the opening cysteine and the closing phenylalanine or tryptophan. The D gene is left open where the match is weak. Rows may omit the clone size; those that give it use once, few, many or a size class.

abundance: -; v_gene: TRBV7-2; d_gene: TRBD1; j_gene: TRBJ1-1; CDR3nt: TGTGCCAGCAGCCCCCACCAGGGGGCCACTGAAGCTTTCTTT; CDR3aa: CASSPHQGATEAFF
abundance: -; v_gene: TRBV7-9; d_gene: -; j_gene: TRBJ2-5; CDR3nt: TGTGCCAGCAGCTCTATGGACAAACAAGAGACCCAGTACTTC; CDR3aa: CASSSMDKQETQYF
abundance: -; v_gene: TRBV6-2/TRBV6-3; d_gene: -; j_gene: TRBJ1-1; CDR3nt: TGTGCCAGCAGTTACTCTGGGAAGGGGGCTGAAGCTTTCTTT; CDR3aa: CASSYSGKGAEAFF
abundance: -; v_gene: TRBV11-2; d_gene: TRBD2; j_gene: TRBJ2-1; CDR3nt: TGTGCCAGCAGCTTAGATCTGCTAGCGGGGGGGGTTAATGAGCAGTTCTTC; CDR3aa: CASSLDLLAGGVNEQFF
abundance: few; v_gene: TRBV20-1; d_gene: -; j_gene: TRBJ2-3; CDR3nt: TGCAGTGCTAGTGGAACTAGTAACACAGATACGCAGTATTTT; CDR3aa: CSASGTSNTDTQYF
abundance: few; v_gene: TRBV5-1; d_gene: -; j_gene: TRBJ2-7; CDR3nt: TGCGCCAGCAGCTTGTATCGCGGGTCCTACGAGCAGTACTTC; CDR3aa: CASSLYRGSYEQYF
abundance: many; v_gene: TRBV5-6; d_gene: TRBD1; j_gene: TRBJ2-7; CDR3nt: TGTGCCAGCAGCTTTCAGGGGGCTAACGAGCAGTACTTC; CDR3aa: CASSFQGANEQYF
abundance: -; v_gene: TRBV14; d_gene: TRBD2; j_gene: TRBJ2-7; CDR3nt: TGTGCCAGCAGCTTAAATGGACTAGCGGGAATCTCCTACGAGCAGTACTTC; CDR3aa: CASSLNGLAGISYEQYF
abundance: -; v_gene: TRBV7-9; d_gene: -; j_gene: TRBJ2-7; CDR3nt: TGTGCCAGCAGCTTAGCTTACTCCTACGAGCAGTACTTC; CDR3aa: CASSLAYSYEQYF
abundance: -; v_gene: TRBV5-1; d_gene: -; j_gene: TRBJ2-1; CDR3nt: TGCGCCAGCAGCTTGGGTGGAGGGGCCCGCTACAATGAGCAGTTCTTC; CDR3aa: CASSLGGGARYNEQFF
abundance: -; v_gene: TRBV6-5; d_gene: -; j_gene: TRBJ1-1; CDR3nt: TGTGCCAGCAGTTACCAAGGGATGGGGATGAACACTGAAGCTTTCTTT; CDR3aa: CASSYQGMGMNTEAFF
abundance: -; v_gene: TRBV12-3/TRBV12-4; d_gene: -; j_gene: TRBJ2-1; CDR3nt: TGTGCCAGCAGTTTTCAGTCGCCTTTTGGCAATGAGCAGTTCTTC; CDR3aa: CASSFQSPFGNEQFF
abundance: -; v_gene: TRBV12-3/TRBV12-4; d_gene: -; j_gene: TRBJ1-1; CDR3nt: TGTGCCAGCAGTACAGGGACCAGGAGCTTCTTT; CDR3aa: CASSTGTRSFF
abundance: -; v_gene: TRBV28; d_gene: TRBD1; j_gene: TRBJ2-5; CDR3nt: TGTGCCAGCCTCCTACAGGGGGCCCAAGAGACCCAGTACTTC; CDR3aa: CASLLQGAQETQYF
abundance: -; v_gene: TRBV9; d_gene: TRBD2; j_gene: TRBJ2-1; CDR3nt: TGTGCCAGCAGCGTAAGGCTAGCGGGGGCCAGCTCCTACAATGAGCAGTTCTTC; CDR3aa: CASSVRLAGASSYNEQFF
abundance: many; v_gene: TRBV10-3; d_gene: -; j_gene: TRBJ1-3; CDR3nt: TGTGCCATCAGTGAGTCCCAGGGCGGCTCTGGAAACACCATATATTTT; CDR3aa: CAISESQGGSGNTIYF
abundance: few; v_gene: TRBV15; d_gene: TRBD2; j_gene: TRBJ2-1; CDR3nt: TGTGCCACCAGCCCCCCCCGAGGCGGGGGGAGTAATGAGCAGTTCTTC; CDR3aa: CATSPPRGGGSNEQFF
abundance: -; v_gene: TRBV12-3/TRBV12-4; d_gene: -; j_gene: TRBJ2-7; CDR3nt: TGTGCCAGCAGTTTACAAGGGGTGAACGAGCAGTACTTC; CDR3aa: CASSLQGVNEQYF
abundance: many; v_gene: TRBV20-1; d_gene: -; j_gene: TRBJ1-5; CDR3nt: TGCAGTGCTAGTAGGGGAGGGTATCAGCCCCAGCATTTT; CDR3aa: CSASRGGYQPQHF
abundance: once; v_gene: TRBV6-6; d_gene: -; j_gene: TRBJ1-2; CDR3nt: TGTGCCAGCAGTTACTCGGCACAGGGCCATGGCTACACCTTC; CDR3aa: CASSYSAQGHGYTF
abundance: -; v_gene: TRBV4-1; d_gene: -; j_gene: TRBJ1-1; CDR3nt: TGCGCCAGCAGCCCCAGAGCGGGGGAGGGAGCTTTCTTT; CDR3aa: CASSPRAGEGAFF
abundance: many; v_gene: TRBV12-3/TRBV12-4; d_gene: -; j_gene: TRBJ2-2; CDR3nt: TGTGCCAGCAGACCCGGACATAGGAACACCGGGGAGCTGTTTTTT; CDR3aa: CASRPGHRNTGELFF
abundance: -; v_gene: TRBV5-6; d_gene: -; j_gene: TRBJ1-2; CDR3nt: TGTGCCAGCAGCTTGGATTTGGCAGGGGCGATCTATGGCTACACCTTC; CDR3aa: CASSLDLAGAIYGYTF
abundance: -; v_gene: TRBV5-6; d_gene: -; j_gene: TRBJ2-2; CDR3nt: TGTGCCAGCAGCTTGGCCGAGGTCGGGGAGCTGTTTTTT; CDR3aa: CASSLAEVGELFF
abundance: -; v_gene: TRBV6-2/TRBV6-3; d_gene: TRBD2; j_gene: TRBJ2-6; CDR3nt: TGTGCCAGCAGTTACGAGAGACTAGCGGGGGCCCCAAAGTTTGGGGCCAACGTCCTGACTTTC; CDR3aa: CASSYERLAGAPKFGANVLTF
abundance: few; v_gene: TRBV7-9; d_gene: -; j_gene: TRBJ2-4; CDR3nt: TGTGCCAGCAGTCCTTCCACCGGGACGCTCAAAAACATTCAGTACTTC; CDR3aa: CASSPSTGTLKNIQYF
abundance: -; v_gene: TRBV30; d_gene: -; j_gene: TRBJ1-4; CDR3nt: TGTGCCTGGAGTGCGGTTGGGACTAATGAAAAACTGTTTTTT; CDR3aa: CAWSAVGTNEKLFF
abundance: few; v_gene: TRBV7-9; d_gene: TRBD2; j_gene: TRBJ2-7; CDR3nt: TGTGCCAGCAGCTCACCCGGGGGGGGGGAGCAGTACTTC; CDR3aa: CASSSPGGGEQYF
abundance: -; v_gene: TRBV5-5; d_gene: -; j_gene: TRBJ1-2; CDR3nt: TGTGCCACCGGGCAGGATCGTAACTATGGCTACACCTTC; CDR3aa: CATGQDRNYGYTF
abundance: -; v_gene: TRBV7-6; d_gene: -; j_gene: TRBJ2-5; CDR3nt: TGTGCCAGCAGCTTAGCAACAGAGACCCAGTACTTC; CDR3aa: CASSLATETQYF
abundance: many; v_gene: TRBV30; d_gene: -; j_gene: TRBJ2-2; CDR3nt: TGTGCCTGGAGTGTACTACAGGACACCGGGGAGCTGTTTTTT; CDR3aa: CAWSVLQDTGELFF